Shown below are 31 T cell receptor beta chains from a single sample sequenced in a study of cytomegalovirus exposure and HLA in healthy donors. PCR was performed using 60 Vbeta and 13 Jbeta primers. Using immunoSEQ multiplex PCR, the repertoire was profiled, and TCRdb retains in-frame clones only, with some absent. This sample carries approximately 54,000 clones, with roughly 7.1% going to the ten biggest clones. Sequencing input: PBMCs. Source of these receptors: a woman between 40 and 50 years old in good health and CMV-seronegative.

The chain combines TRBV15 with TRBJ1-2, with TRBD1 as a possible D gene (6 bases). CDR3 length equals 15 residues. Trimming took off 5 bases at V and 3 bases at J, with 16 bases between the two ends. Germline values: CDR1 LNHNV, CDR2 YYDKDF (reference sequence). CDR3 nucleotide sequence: TGTGCCACCAGCCCTATGGGGGGGGCGGACTATGGCTACACCTTC. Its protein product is CATSPMGGADYGYTF.

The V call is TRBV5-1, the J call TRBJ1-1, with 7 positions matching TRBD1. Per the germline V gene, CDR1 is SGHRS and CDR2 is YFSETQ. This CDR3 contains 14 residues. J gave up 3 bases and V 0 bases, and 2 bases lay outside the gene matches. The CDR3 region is CASSLVTGDTEAFF. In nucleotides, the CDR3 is TGCGCCAGCAGCTTGGTAACAGGGGACACTGAAGCTTTCTTT.

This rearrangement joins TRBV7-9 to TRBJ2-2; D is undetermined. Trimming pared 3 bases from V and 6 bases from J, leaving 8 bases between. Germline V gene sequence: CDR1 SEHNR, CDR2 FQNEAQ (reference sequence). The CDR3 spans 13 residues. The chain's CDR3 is CASSLILAGELFF. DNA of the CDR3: TGTGCCAGCAGCTTGATACTCGCCGGGGAGCTGTTTTTT.

CDR3: CASRGDSGNSPLHF. CDR3 sequence (DNA): TGTGCCAGCAGGGGGGACAGTGGTAATTCACCCCTCCACTTT. This sequence joins TRBV2 and TRBJ1-6, with 7 bases matching TRBD1. J lost 6 bases, V lost 6 bases, and 5 bases had no gene match. The CDR3 is made up of 14 amino acids. Germline CDR1 reads SNHLY; CDR2 reads FYNNEI. Full variable domain (rest looked up from reference TRBV2 and TRBJ1-6): EPEVTQTPSHQVTQMGQEVILRCVPISNHLYFYWYRQILGQKVEFLVSFYNNEISEKSEIFDDQFSVERPDGSNFTLKIRSTKLEDSAMYFCASRGDSGNSPLHFGNGTRLTVT.

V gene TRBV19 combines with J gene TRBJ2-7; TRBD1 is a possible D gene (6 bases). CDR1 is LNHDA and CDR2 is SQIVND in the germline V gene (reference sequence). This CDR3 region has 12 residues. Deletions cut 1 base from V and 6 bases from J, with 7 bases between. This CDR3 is CASSIGGGEQYF. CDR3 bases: TGTGCCAGTAGTATAGGAGGGGGCGAGCAGTACTTC.

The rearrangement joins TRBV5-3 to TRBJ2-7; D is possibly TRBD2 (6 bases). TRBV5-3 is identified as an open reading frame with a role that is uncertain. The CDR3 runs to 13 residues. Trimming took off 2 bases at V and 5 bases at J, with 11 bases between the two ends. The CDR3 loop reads CARSFPGLNEQYF. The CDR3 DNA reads TGTGCCAGAAGCTTCCCGGGACTTAACGAGCAGTACTTC.

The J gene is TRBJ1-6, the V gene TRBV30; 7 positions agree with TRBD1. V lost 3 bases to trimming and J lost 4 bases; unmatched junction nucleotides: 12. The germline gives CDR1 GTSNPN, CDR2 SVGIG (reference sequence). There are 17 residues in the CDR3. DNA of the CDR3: TGTGCCTGGAGAGGACTTTGGGACAGCCTATATAATTCACCCCTCCACTTT. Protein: CAWRGLWDSLYNSPLHF.

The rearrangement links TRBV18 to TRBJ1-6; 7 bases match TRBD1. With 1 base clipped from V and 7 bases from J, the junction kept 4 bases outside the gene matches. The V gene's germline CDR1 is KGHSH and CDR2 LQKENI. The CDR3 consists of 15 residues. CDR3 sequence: CASSPLGTANSPLHF. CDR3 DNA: TGTGCCAGCTCACCACTGGGGACAGCGAATTCACCCCTCCACTTT.

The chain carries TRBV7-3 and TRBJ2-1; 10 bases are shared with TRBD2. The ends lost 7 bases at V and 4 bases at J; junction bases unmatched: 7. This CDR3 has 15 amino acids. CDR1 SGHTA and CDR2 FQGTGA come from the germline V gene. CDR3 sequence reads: CASTITSGIYNEQFF. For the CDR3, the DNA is TGTGCCAGCACCATTACTAGCGGGATATACAATGAGCAGTTCTTC.

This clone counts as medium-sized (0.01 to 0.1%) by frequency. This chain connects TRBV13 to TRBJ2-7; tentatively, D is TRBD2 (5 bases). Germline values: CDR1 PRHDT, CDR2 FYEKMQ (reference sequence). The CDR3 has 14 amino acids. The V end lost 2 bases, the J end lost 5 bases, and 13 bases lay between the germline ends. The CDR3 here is CASSLRGLNHEQYF. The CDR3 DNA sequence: TGTGCCAGCAGCTTACGGGGTCTAAACCACGAGCAGTACTTC.

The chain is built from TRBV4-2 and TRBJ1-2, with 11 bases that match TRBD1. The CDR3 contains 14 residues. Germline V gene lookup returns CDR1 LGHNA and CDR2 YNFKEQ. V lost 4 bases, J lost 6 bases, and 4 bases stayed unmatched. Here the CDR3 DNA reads TGTGCCAGCAGCCTCGGGGGACAGGGGGATGGCTACACCTTC. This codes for CASSLGGQGDGYTF.

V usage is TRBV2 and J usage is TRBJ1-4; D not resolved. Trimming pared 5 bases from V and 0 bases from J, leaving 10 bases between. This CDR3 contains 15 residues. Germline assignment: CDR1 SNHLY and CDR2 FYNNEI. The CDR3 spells CASSTGSSTNEKLFF. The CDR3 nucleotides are TGTGCCAGCAGTACTGGGAGTTCAACTAATGAAAAACTGTTTTTT.

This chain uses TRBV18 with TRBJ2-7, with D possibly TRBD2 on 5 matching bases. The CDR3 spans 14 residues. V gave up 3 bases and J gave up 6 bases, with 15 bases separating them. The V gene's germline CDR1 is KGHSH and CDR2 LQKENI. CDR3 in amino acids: CASSPEHGVGEQYF. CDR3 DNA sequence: TGTGCCAGCTCACCGGAACACGGGGTAGGCGAGCAGTACTTC.

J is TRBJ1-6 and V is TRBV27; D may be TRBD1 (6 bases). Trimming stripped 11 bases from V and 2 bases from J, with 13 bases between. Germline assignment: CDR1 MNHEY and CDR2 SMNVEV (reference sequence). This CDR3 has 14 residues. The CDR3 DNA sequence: TGTGCCTGTTGGGGGCCAGCCTATAATTCACCCCTCCACTTT. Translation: CACWGPAYNSPLHF.

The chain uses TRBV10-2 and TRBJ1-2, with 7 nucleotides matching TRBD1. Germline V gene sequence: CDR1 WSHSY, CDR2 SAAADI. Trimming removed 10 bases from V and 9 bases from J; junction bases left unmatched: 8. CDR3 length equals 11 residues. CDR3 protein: CATGQALSYTF. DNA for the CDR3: TGCGCCACCGGACAGGCGCTCAGCTACACCTTC.

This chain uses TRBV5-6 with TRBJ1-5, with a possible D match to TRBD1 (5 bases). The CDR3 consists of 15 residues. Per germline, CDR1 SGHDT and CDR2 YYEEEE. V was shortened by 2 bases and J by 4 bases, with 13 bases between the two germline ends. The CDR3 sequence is CASSLLQGANQPQHF. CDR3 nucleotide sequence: TGTGCCAGCAGCTTACTCCAAGGGGCTAATCAGCCCCAGCATTTT. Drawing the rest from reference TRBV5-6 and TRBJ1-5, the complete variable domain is DAGVTQSPTHLIKTRGQQVTLRCSPKSGHDTVSWYQQALGQGPQFIFQYYEEEERQRGNFPDRFSGHQFPNYSSELNVNALLLGDSALYLCASSLLQGANQPQHFGDGTRLSIL.

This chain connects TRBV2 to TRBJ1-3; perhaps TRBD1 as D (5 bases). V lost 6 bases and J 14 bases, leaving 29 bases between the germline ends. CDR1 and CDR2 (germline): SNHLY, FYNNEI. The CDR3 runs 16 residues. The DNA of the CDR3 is TGTGCCAGCAGGAAGGACATTACCGGGACTGCCGGCCTCTTATATTTT. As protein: CASRKDITGTAGLLYF.

Here the CDR3 DNA reads TGTGCCAGCAGCTTAGTGGGGGGGTACACTGAAGCTTTCTTT. It yields the protein CASSLVGGYTEAFF. The gene calls are TRBV11-2 and TRBJ1-1, with D perhaps TRBD1 (5 bases). This CDR3 is 14 amino acids long. Germline CDR1 is SGHAT and CDR2 is FQNNGV. Trimming took off 1 base at V and 3 bases at J, with 9 bases between the two ends. The full variable domain, with the rest looked up from reference TRBV11-2 and TRBJ1-1, is EAGVAQSPRYKIIEKRQSVAFWCNPISGHATLYWYQQILGQGPKLLIQFQNNGVVDDSQLPKDRFSAERLKGVDSTLKIQPAKLEDSAVYLCASSLVGGYTEAFFGQGTRLTVV.

As DNA, the CDR3 is TGCGCCAGCAGCTTGGGGCAGGGATTCACTGAAGCTTTCTTT. Translating gives CASSLGQGFTEAFF. The chain recombines TRBV5-1 with TRBJ1-1; a weak D match, TRBD1 (5 bases). Trimming pared 0 bases from V and 4 bases from J, leaving 10 bases between. Germline V gene lookup returns CDR1 SGHRS and CDR2 YFSETQ. The CDR3 extends over 14 amino acids.

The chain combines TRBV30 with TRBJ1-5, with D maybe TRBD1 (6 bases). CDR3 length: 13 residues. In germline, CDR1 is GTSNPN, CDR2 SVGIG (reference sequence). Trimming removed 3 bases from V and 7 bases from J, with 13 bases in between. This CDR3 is CAWSPPTGQPQHF. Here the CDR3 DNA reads TGTGCCTGGAGCCCCCCCACAGGGCAGCCCCAGCATTTT.

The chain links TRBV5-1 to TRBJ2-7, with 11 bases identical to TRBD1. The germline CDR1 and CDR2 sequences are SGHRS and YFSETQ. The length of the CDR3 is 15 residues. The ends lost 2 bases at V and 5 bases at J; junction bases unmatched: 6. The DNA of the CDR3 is TGCGCCAGCAGCTTAGGGGACAGGGGGAAGAACGAGCAGTACTTC. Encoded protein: CASSLGDRGKNEQYF.

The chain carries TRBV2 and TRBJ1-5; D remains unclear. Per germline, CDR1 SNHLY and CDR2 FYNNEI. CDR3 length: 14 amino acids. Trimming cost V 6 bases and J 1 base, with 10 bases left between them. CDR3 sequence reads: CASSEQISNQPQHF. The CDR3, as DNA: TGTGCCAGCAGCGAGCAAATCAGCAATCAGCCCCAGCATTTT.

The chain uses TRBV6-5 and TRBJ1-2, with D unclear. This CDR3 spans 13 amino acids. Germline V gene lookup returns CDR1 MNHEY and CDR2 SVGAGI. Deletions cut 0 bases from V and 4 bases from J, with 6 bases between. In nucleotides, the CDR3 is TGTGCCAGCAGTTACTCTTTGGCCTATGGCTACACCTTC. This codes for CASSYSLAYGYTF.

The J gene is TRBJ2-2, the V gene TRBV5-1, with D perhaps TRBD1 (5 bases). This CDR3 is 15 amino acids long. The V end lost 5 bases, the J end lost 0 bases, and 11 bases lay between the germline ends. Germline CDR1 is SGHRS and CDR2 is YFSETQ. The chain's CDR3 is CASSSGNPNTGELFF. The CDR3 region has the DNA TGCGCCAGCAGTTCAGGGAATCCGAACACCGGGGAGCTGTTTTTT.

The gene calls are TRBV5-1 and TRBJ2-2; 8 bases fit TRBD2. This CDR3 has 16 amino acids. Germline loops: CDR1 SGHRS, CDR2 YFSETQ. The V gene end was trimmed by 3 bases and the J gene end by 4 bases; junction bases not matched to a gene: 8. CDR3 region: CASSWSAGEFTGELFF. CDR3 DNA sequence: TGCGCCAGCAGCTGGTCAGCGGGAGAGTTCACCGGGGAGCTGTTTTTT.

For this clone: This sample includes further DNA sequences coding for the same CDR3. CDR3: CASGGARGNSPLHF. The CDR3 DNA is TGTGCCAGCGGGGGGGCTAGAGGCAATTCACCCCTCCACTTT. The V gene is TRBV28, the J gene TRBJ1-6, with a tentative D call TRBD1 (6 bases). V was shortened by 8 bases and J by 7 bases, with 15 bases between the two germline ends. The CDR3 runs to 14 residues. Looked up from germline, CDR1 is MDHEN and CDR2 is SYDVKM.

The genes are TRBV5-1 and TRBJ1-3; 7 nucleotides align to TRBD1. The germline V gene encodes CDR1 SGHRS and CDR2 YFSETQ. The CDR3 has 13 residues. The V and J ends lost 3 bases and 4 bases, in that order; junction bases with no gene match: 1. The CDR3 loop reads CASSWGQGNTIYF. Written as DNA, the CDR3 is TGCGCCAGCAGCTGGGGACAGGGAAACACCATATATTTT.

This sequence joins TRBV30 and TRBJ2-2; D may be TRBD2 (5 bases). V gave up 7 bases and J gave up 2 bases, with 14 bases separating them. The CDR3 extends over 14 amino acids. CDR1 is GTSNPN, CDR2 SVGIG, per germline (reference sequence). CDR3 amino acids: CASSPGINTGELFF. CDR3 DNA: TGTGCCTCCTCACCCGGGATAAACACCGGGGAGCTGTTTTTT.

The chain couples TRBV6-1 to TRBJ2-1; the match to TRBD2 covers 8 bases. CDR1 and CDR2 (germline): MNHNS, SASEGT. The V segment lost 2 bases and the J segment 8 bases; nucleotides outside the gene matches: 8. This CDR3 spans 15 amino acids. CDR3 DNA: TGTGCCAGCAGTGAACCATGGACTAGCCGGTATGAGCAGTTCTTC. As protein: CASSEPWTSRYEQFF.

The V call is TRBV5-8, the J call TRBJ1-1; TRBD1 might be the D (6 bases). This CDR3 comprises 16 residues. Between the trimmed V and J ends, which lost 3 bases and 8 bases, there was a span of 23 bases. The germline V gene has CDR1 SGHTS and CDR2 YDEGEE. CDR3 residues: CASSSGRGVRGEEAFF. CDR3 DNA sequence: TGTGCCAGCAGCTCGGGTCGAGGGGTCAGGGGCGAAGAAGCTTTCTTT.

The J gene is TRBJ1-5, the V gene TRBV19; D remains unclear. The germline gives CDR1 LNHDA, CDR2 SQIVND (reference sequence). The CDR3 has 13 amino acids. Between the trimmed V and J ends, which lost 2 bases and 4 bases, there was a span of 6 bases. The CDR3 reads CASSIRGNQPQHF. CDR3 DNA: TGTGCCAGTAGTATACGAGGGAATCAGCCCCAGCATTTT.